The source of this T cell receptor beta chain is a study of technical replicates of blood from several donors. Here immunoSEQ multiplex PCR was the method, and the copy in TCRdb shows in-frame clones only, minus some. The repertoire holds 95,000 to 100,000 clones, with under 96% as singletons. Germline CDR1 reads SEHNR; CDR2 reads FQNEAQ (reference sequence). The V and J ends lost 5 bases and 5 bases, in that order; junction bases with no gene match: 9. The CDR3 is 16 amino acids. The sequencing sample was made of T cells isolated from PBMCs. This TCR came from a human donor in good health. This sequence joins TRBV7-9 and TRBJ2-5; TRBD2 agrees at 12 bases. The CDR3: CASSSQLAGGWETQYF. CDR3 nucleotide sequence: TGTGCCAGCAGCAGCCAACTAGCGGGAGGTTGGGAGACCCAGTACTTC.